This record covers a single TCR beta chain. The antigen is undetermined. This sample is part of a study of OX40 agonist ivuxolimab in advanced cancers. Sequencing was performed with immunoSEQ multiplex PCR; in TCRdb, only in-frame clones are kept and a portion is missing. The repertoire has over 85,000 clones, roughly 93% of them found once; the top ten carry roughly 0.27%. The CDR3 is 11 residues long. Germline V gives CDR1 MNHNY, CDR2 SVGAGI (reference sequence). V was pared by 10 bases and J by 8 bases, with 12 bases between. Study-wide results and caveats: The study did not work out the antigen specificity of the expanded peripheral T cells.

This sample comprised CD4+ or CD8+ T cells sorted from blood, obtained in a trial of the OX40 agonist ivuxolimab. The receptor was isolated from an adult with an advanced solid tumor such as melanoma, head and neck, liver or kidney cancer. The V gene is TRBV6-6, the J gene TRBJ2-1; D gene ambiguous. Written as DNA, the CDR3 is TGTGCCACCTTTAGTGGCTATGAGCAGTTCTTC. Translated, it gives CATFSGYEQFF.